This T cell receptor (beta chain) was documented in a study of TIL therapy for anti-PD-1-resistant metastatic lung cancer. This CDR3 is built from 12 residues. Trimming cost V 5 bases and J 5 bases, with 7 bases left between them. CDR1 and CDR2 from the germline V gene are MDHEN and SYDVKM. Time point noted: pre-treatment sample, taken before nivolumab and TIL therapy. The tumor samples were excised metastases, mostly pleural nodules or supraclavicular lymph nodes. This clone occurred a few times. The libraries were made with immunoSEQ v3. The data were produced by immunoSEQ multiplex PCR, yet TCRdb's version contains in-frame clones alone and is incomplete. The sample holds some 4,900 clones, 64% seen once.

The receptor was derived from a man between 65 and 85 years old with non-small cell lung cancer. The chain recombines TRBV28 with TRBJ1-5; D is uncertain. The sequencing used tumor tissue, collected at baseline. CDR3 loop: CASSAGHQPQHF. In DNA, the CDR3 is TGTGCCAGCAGTGCAGGACATCAGCCCCAGCATTTT.